Shown below are 24 T cell receptor beta chains from a single sample sequenced in a study of shared clonotypes between healthy human individuals. Libraries were prepared by immunoSEQ multiplex PCR; TCRdb keeps only in-frame clonotypes and omits some of them. The sample lists some 900,000 clones; more than 75% were seen once. Specimen: memory CD4+ T cells sorted from blood. Subset here: CD45RA-negative fraction. All receptors derive from a young man in good health.

The chain links TRBV5-1 to TRBJ2-2; the D is unclear. This CDR3 spans 15 amino acids. Looked up from germline, CDR1 is SGHRS and CDR2 is YFSETQ. Trimming took 0 bases from V and 4 from J, leaving 10 bases between them. CDR3 nucleotides: TGCGCCAGCAGCTTGGCTTCGGAAGTCACCGGGGAGCTGTTTTTT. It encodes CASSLASEVTGELFF.

This clone has a single count. The chain recombines TRBV7-6 with TRBJ1-6; no definite D call. CDR1 is SGHVS and CDR2 is FNYEAQ in the germline V gene. CDR3 length equals 14 residues. Trimming took off 0 bases at V and 3 bases at J, with 3 bases between the two ends. CDR3 DNA: TGTGCCAGCAGCTTAGCCCTCTATAATTCACCCCTCCACTTT. As protein: CASSLALYNSPLHF. The variable domain in full, completed from reference TRBV7-6 and TRBJ1-6, reads GAGVSQSPRYKVTKRGQDVALRCDPISGHVSLYWYRQALGQGPEFLTYFNYEAQQDKSGLPNDRFSAERPEGSISTLTIQRTEQRDSAMYRCASSLALYNSPLHFGNGTRLTVT.

The chain carries TRBV6-5 and TRBJ2-7; D is ambiguous. Per the germline V gene, CDR1 is MNHEY and CDR2 is SVGAGI. With 8 bases removed from V and 1 base from J, the gap between germline ends came to 18 bases. The CDR3 spans 15 residues. Here the CDR3 DNA reads TGTGCCAGCCGGTACCTCCTGGACGCTTCCTACGAGCAGTACTTC. Translated: CASRYLLDASYEQYF.

The chain links TRBV7-9 to TRBJ2-1; TRBD1 matches at 7 bases. Germline CDR1 is SEHNR and CDR2 is FQNEAQ (reference sequence). Trimming removed 3 bases from V and 7 bases from J; junction bases left unmatched: 6. The CDR3 totals 14 residues. Here the CDR3 DNA reads TGTGCCAGCAGCTTTGACAGGGTATCAAATGAGCAGTTCTTC. Amino acid sequence: CASSFDRVSNEQFF.

The chain has TRBV6-5 and TRBJ2-7, with 13 bases lining up with TRBD2. The trim removed 4 bases at V and 4 bases at J, leaving 1 base unmatched. This CDR3 is 14 amino acids long. Germline V gene data show CDR1 as MNHEY and CDR2 as SVGAGI. The CDR3 bases are TGTGCCAGCAGTTGGACTAGCGGGAGTTACGAGCAGTACTTC. Residues: CASSWTSGSYEQYF.

This clone was seen ten or more times. J is TRBJ2-7 and V is TRBV27; TRBD1 or TRBD2 may be the D gene (7 bases each). V shed 2 bases and J shed 6 bases, with 20 bases lying between them. Germline CDR1 is MNHEY and CDR2 is SMNVEV (reference sequence). The CDR3 is made up of 16 amino acids. The CDR3 loop reads CASSLERRQGGSEQYF. The CDR3 region has the DNA TGTGCCAGCAGTTTAGAGAGGCGACAGGGAGGGAGCGAGCAGTACTTC.

This clone turned up a few times. CDR3 loop: CASRPLTGEGGGYTF. The CDR3 DNA follows: TGTGCCAGCAGGCCCCTTACAGGGGAGGGAGGTGGCTACACCTTC. The chain combines TRBV2 with TRBJ1-2; 7 positions agree with TRBD1. The CDR3 length is 15 residues. Germline CDR1 is SNHLY and CDR2 is FYNNEI. V dropped 6 bases and J dropped 7; count of bases not matched to a gene: 14.

This chain joins TRBV2 and TRBJ1-2; 8 bases line up with TRBD1. CDR1 SNHLY and CDR2 FYNNEI come from the germline V gene. V shed 6 bases and J 4 bases; nucleotides not matched to a gene: 7. The CDR3 sequence is 14 residues long. CDR3: CASRQGEVGYGYTF. DNA of the CDR3: TGTGCCAGCAGACAGGGGGAGGTCGGCTATGGCTACACCTTC. Together with reference TRBV2 and TRBJ1-2, the CDR3 gives the full variable domain: EPEVTQTPSHQVTQMGQEVILRCVPISNHLYFYWYRQILGQKVEFLVSFYNNEISEKSEIFDDQFSVERPDGSNFTLKIRSTKLEDSAMYFCASRQGEVGYGYTFGSGTRLTVV.

This clone has more than one count but fewer than ten. This CDR3 reads CSVPTGGYNQPQHF. The CDR3 DNA reads as TGCAGCGTCCCGACAGGGGGTTACAATCAGCCCCAGCATTTT. The chain uses TRBV29-1 and TRBJ1-5; 9 bases are a match to TRBD1. There are 14 residues in the CDR3. V was pared by 6 bases and J by 3 bases, with 6 bases of the junction left unmatched. Germline CDR1 SQVTM, CDR2 ANQGSEA.

This clone was seen repeatedly, ten times or more. The gene calls are TRBV20-1 and TRBJ1-1; possible D gene TRBD1, 6 bases. CDR1 is DFQATT and CDR2 is SNEGSKA in the germline V gene (reference sequence). Trimming stripped 5 bases from V and 5 bases from J, with 9 bases between. The CDR3 sequence is 11 residues long. The CDR3 DNA reads TGCAGTGCTCTCGACAGGACTGAAGCTTTCTTT. This sequence encodes CSALDRTEAFF.

As for this clone: The same CDR3 is also encoded by other DNA sequences in this sample. The J gene is TRBJ1-1, the V gene TRBV5-1; no definite D call. CDR1 and CDR2 from the germline V gene are SGHRS and YFSETQ. This CDR3 has 14 amino acids. V lost 1 base, J lost 5 bases, and 12 bases lay in between. CDR3 sequence: CASSLHSLNTEAFF. The CDR3 nucleotides are TGCGCCAGCAGCTTGCACAGTCTTAATACTGAAGCTTTCTTT.

V usage is TRBV2 and J usage is TRBJ1-4; D is possibly TRBD1 (5 bases). Germline V gives CDR1 SNHLY, CDR2 FYNNEI. The CDR3 extends over 14 amino acids. V was trimmed by 4 bases and J by 3 bases, leaving 9 bases between them. The CDR3 DNA reads TGTGCCAGCAGTGCGCAGGGCTCTAATGAAAAACTGTTTTTT. Its protein product is CASSAQGSNEKLFF.

The gene calls are TRBV29-1 and TRBJ1-1; no clear D. V shed 4 bases and J shed 3 bases, with 6 bases lying between them. Germline CDR1 SQVTM, CDR2 ANQGSEA. This CDR3 contains 11 residues. This CDR3 is CSVGPDTEAFF. CDR3 bases: TGCAGCGTTGGGCCGGACACTGAAGCTTTCTTT. Combining the CDR3 with reference TRBV29-1 and TRBJ1-1 gives the whole variable domain SAVISQKPSRDICQRGTSLTIQCQVDSQVTMMFWYRQQPGQSLTLIATANQGSEATYESGFVIDKFPISRPNLTFSTLTVSNMSPEDSSIYLCSVGPDTEAFFGQGTRLTVV.

V usage is TRBV7-8 and J usage is TRBJ2-1, with D possibly matching TRBD2 (6 bases). Looked up from germline, CDR1 is SGHVS and CDR2 is FQNEAQ. The CDR3 loop spans 15 amino acids. The ends were cut back, 7 bases at V and 2 bases at J, with 15 bases in the middle. The CDR3 region has the DNA TGTGCCAGCACCCCCGCGGAGGGACCCTACAATGAGCAGTTCTTC. This codes for CASTPAEGPYNEQFF. Supplemented by reference TRBV7-8 and TRBJ2-1, the full variable domain reads GAGVSQSPRYKVAKRGQDVALRCDPISGHVSLFWYQQALGQGPEFLTYFQNEAQLDKSGLPSDRFFAERPEGSVSTLKIQRTQQEDSAVYLCASTPAEGPYNEQFFGPGTRLTVL.

As to this clone: At the DNA level, this CDR3 is encoded by other sequences in the same sample as well. This rearrangement joins TRBV5-1 to TRBJ2-5, with TRBD1 matching 7 bases. CDR3 length: 14 residues. The germline V gene encodes CDR1 SGHRS and CDR2 YFSETQ. J was trimmed by 3 bases and V by 1 base; bases with no gene match: 3. The CDR3 reads CASSLPGTEETQYF. The CDR3 DNA sequence: TGCGCCAGCAGCTTGCCCGGGACAGAAGAGACCCAGTACTTC.

The V and J genes are TRBV6-5 and TRBJ1-4; tentatively, D is TRBD1 (5 bases). CDR3 length equals 14 residues. Trimming took off 2 bases at V and 7 bases at J, with 11 bases between the two ends. CDR1 is MNHEY, CDR2 SVGAGI, per germline. This CDR3 is CASSYLPGSEKLFF. The CDR3 region has the DNA TGTGCCAGCAGTTACCTCCCAGGGTCTGAAAAACTGTTTTTT.

The rearrangement links TRBV28 to TRBJ1-1; a possible D gene is TRBD1 (5 bases). Trimming stripped 6 bases from V and 4 bases from J, with 12 bases between. CDR1 is MDHEN, CDR2 SYDVKM, per germline. The CDR3 length is 13 residues. The CDR3 is CASSPPGGTEAFF. The CDR3 coding sequence is TGTGCCAGCAGCCCGCCCGGGGGCACTGAAGCTTTCTTT.

The chain employs TRBV6-5 and TRBJ1-2, with D unresolved. V lost 3 bases to trimming and J lost 4 bases, with 12 bases between them. CDR1 and CDR2 from the germline V gene are MNHEY and SVGAGI. CDR3 length: 14 amino acids. The CDR3 DNA reads as TGTGCCAGCAGTTATAACAGCCCCCCCTATGGCTACACCTTC. It codes for CASSYNSPPYGYTF.

V is TRBV2 and J is TRBJ2-3; no firm D call. The CDR3 covers 14 residues. Trimming took 6 bases from V and 2 from J, leaving 12 bases between them. Germline V gene data show CDR1 as SNHLY and CDR2 as FYNNEI. The CDR3 DNA follows: TGTGCCAGCAGGGACGGCACCTCCACAGATACGCAGTATTTT. Protein sequence: CASRDGTSTDTQYF.

This clone was observed a handful of times. V and J are TRBV5-5 and TRBJ1-5; 7 positions agree with TRBD1. V gave up 4 bases and J gave up 0 bases; unmatched junction bases: 4. Germline CDR1 and CDR2: SGHKS and YYEKEE (reference sequence). The CDR3 length is 15 residues. The CDR3 is CASSTQGYSNQPQHF. CDR3 coding DNA: TGTGCCAGCAGCACACAGGGGTATAGCAATCAGCCCCAGCATTTT.

The V and J genes are TRBV10-3 and TRBJ1-1, with D possibly matching TRBD1 (5 bases). V was trimmed by 0 bases and J by 1 base, leaving 9 bases between them. The CDR3 sequence is 15 residues long. The V gene's germline CDR1 is ENHRY and CDR2 SYGVKD. As DNA, the CDR3 is TGTGCCATCAGTGAGTCTCCAGGGTCGAACACTGAAGCTTTCTTT. Protein: CAISESPGSNTEAFF.

This sequence joins TRBV6-1 and TRBJ1-5; D call uncertain. V gave up 6 bases and J gave up 9 bases, with 18 bases separating them. The CDR3 spans 14 residues. The V gene's germline CDR1 is MNHNS and CDR2 SASEGT. CDR3 amino acids: CASRMAQVPRPQHF. For the CDR3, the DNA is TGTGCCAGCAGGATGGCGCAGGTACCTCGGCCCCAGCATTTT.

As to this clone: The same CDR3 also results from other DNA sequences found in this sample. The chain uses TRBV11-3 and TRBJ2-5; D may match TRBD1 or TRBD2 (5 bases each). Trimming pared 5 bases from V and 3 bases from J, leaving 10 bases between. The CDR3 contains 13 residues. CDR1 and CDR2 (germline): SGHNT, YENEEA. DNA for the CDR3: TGTGCCAGCAGCCCGGGACCGAAAGAGACCCAGTACTTC. Protein product: CASSPGPKETQYF.

The gene calls are TRBV25-1 and TRBJ2-5; no firm D call. The CDR3 has 14 residues. V shed 0 bases and J shed 1 base, with 6 bases lying between them. Looked up from germline, CDR1 is MGHDK and CDR2 is SYGVNS. Written as DNA, the CDR3 is TGTGCCAGCAGTGAATATAGAAGCCAAGAGACCCAGTACTTC. This translates into CASSEYRSQETQYF.